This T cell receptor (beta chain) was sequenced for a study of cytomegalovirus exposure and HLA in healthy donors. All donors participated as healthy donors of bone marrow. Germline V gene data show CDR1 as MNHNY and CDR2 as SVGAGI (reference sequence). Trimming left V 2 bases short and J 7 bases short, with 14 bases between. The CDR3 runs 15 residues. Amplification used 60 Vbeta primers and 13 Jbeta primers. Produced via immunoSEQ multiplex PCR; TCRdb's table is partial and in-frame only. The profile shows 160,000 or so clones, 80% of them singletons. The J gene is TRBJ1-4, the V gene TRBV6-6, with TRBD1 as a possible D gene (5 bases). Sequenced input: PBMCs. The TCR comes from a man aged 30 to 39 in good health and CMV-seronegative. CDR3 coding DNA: TGTGCCAGCAGTTACGTCGGGGGTACGAGTGAAAAACTGTTTTTT. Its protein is CASSYVGGTSEKLFF.